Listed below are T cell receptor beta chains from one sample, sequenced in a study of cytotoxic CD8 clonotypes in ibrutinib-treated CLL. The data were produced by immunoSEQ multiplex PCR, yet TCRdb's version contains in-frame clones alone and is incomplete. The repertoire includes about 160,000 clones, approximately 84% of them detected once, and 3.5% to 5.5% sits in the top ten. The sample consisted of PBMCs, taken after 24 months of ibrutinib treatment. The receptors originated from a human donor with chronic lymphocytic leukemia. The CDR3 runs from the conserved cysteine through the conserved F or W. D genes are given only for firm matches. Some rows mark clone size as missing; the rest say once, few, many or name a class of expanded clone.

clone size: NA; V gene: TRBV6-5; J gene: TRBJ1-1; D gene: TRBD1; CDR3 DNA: TGTGCCAGCAGCCGACAGGGGATGGGCACTGAAGCTTTCTTT; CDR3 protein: CASSRQGMGTEAFF
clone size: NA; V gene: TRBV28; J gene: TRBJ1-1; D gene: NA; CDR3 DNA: TGTGCCAGCAGTTTGAGGCAGGGGCTCACTGAAGCTTTCTTT; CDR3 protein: CASSLRQGLTEAFF
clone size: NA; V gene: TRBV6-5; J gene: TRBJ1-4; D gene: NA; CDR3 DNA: TGTGCCAGCAGTTACGTTGGCAGGGCGGGTGAAAAACTGTTTTTT; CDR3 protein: CASSYVGRAGEKLFF
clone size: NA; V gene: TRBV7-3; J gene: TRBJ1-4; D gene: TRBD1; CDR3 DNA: TGTGCCAGCAGCTTAAGTCCCCCTGCCAGGGGGTATAGTGAAAAACTGTTTTTT; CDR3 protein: CASSLSPPARGYSEKLFF
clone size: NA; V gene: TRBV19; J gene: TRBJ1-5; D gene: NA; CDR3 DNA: TGTGCCAGTAGTATAGAGTCCAGCAATCAGCCCCAGCATTTT; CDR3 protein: CASSIESSNQPQHF
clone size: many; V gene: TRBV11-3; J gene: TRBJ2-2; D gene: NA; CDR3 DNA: TGTGCCAGCAGCTTGAGGGGGAACACCGGGGAGCTGTTTTTT; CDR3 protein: CASSLRGNTGELFF
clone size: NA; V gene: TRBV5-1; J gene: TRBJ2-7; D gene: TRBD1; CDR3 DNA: TGCGCCAGCAGCTTGGCCGGGACAGGGGGGAATCACGAGCAGTACTTC; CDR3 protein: CASSLAGTGGNHEQYF
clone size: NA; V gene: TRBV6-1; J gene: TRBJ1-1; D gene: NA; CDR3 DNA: TGTGCCAGCACCTCTAGGCGGGGAGGGGGCACTGAAGCTTTCTTT; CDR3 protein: CASTSRRGGGTEAFF
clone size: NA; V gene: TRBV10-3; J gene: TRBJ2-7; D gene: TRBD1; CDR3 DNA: TGTGCCATCAGTGAGTCGGGGCGGGACAGGGGTGCCGAGCAGTACTTC; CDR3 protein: CAISESGRDRGAEQYF
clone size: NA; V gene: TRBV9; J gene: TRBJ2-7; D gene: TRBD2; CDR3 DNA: TGTGCCAGCAGCGTAGTTCCTAGCGGCGCGCAGTACTTC; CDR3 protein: CASSVVPSGAQYF
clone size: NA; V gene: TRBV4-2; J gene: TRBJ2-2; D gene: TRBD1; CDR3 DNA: TGTGCCAGCAGCCACCGGGACAGGGGATCCGGGGAGCTGTTTTTT; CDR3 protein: CASSHRDRGSGELFF
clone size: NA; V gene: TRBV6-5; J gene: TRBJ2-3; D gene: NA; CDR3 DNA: TGTGCCAGCAACTACCTACCCTCTAGCACAGATACGCAGTATTTT; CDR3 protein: CASNYLPSSTDTQYF
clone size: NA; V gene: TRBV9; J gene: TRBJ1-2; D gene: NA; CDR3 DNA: TGTGCCAGCAGCGTATTGGAGGGAAGCTATGGCTACACCTTC; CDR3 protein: CASSVLEGSYGYTF
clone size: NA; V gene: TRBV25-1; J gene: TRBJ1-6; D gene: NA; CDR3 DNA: TGTGCCAGCAGTGAAAGGGGGGGGACAAGGAATTCACCCCTCCACTTT; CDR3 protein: CASSERGGTRNSPLHF
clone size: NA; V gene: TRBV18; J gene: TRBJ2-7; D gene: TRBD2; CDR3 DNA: TGTGCCAGCTCACCCCGGACTAGCGGCGCCTACGAGCAGTACTTC; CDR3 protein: CASSPRTSGAYEQYF
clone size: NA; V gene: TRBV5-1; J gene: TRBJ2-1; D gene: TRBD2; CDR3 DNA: TGCGCCAGCAGCTTGGCCAGCAGGACTAGCGGCGCAGGGGAGCAGTTCTTC; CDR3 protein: CASSLASRTSGAGEQFF
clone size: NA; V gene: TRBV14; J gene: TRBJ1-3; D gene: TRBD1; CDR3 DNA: TGTGCCAGCAGCCGCGGGACAGGGGGGATAACTGGAAACACCATATATTTT; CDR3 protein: CASSRGTGGITGNTIYF
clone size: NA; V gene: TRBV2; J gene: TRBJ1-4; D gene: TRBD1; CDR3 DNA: TGTGCCAGCAGTGAATCCGGGACAGGGGCGGAAAAACTGTTTTTT; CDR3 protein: CASSESGTGAEKLFF
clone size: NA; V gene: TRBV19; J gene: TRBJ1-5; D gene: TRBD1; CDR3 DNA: TGTGCCAGCCAGGACAGGTCGAACCAGCCCCAGCATTTT; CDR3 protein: CASQDRSNQPQHF
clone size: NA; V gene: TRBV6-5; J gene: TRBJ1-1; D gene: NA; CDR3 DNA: TGTGCCAGCTTGGGTACGATGAACACTGAAGCTTTCTTT; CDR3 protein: CASLGTMNTEAFF
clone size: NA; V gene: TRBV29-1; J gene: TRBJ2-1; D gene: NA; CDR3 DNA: TGCAGCGTTGAAGATCCCGCTGGCCAGGGGGGGAATGAGCAGTTCTTC; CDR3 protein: CSVEDPAGQGGNEQFF
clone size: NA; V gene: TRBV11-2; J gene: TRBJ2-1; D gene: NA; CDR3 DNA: TGTGCCAGCATCAAACGGGGGGCCTCCTACAATGAGCAGTTCTTC; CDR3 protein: CASIKRGASYNEQFF
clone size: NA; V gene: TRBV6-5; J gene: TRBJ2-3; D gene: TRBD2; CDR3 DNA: TGTGCCAGCGGAAAAACGGGTAGCGGGAGCGGTACGCAGTATTTT; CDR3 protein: CASGKTGSGSGTQYF
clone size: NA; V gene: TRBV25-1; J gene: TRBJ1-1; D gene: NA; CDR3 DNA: TGTGCCAGCAGTGGGGGACCAGGAGATAAGAACACTGAAGCTTTCTTT; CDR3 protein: CASSGGPGDKNTEAFF
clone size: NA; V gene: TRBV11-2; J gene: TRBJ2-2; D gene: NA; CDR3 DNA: TGTGCCAGCAGCTTAGGAACCGGGGAGCTGTTTTTT; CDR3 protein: CASSLGTGELFF
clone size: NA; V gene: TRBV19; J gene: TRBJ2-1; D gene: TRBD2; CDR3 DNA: TGTGCCAGTAGGGATCCGGGACTAGACTCCTACAATGAGCAGTTCTTC; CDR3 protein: CASRDPGLDSYNEQFF
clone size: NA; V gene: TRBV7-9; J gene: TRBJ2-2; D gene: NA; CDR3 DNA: TGTGCCAGCAGCTTCGGCCGGGGGTCGGCGGGGGAGCTGTTTTTT; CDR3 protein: CASSFGRGSAGELFF
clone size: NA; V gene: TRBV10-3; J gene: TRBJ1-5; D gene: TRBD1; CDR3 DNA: TGTGCCATCAGGGCGGGACAGGGAGGTCACAATCAGCCCCAGCATTTT; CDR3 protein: CAIRAGQGGHNQPQHF
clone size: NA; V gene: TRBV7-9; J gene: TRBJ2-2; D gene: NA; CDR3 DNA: TGTGCCAGCAGCTTATTCGGAAACTCGGGTGGCGGGGAGCTGTTTTTT; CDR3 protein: CASSLFGNSGGGELFF
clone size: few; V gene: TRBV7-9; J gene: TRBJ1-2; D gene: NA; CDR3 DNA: TGTGCCAGCAGCTTAGCGGGAGCCTATGGCTACACCTTC; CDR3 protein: CASSLAGAYGYTF
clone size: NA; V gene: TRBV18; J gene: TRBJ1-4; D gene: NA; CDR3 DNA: TGTGCCAGCTCACCACGAAGGGAGGCTAATGAAAAACTGTTTTTT; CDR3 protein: CASSPRREANEKLFF
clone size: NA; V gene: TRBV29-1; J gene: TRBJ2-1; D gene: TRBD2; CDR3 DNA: TGCAGCGTCGCCGGGACTAGCGTTTCCAATGAGCAGTTCTTC; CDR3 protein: CSVAGTSVSNEQFF
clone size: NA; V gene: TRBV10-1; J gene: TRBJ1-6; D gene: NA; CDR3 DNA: TGCGCCAGCGGTCATCGTAAGGACAGAGGCTCCCTCCACTTT; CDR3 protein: CASGHRKDRGSLHF
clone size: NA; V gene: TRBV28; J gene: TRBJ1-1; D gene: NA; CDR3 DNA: TGTGCCAGCAGTTCCTACCCCGTAGGGGGTAAAGCTTTCTTT; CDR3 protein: CASSSYPVGGKAFF
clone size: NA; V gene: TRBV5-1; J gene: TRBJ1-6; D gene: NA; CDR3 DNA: TGCGCCAGCAGCCTCTCAGGTCAGTCACCCCTCCACTTT; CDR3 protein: CASSLSGQSPLHF
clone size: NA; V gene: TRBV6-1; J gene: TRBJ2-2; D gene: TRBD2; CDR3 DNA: TGTGCCAGCAGTGGATCCGGGACTAGTTCCACCGGGGAGCTGTTTTTT; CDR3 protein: CASSGSGTSSTGELFF
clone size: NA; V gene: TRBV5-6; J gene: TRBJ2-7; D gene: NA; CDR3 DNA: TGTGCCAGCAGCTCCTATCGGGGCGAGCAGTACTTC; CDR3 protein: CASSSYRGEQYF
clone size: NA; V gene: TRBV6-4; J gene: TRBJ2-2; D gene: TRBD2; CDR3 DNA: TGTGCCAGCAGCCCGCTCGTGACTAGCGGCACCGGGGAGCTGTTTTTT; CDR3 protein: CASSPLVTSGTGELFF
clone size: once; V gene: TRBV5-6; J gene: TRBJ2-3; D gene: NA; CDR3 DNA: TGTGCCAGCAGCCCTGGAACAGATACGCAGTATTTT; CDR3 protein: CASSPGTDTQYF
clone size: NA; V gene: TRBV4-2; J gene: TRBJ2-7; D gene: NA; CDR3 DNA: TGTGCCAGCAGCCAGGGGACTGCTAGGTCCTACGAGCAGTACTTC; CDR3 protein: CASSQGTARSYEQYF
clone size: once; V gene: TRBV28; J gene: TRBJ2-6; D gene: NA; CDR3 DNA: TGTGCCAGCAGTTTCGATCCTTGGGGGGCCTCTGGGGCCAACGTCCTGACTTTC; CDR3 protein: CASSFDPWGASGANVLTF
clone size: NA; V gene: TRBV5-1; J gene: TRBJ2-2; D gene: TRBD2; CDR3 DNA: TGCGCCAGCAGCTCGGGACTAGCGGGGGGGCCCGGAGGGGAGCTGTTTTTT; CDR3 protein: CASSSGLAGGPGGELFF
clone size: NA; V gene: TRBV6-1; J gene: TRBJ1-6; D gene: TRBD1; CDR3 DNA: TGTGCCAGCAGCGCAGGGGGCTCCTATAATTCACCCCTCCACTTT; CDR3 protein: CASSAGGSYNSPLHF
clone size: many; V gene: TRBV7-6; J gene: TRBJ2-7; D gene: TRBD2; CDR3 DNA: TGTGCCAGCAGCTTCGGACTAGCGGGAGAGACCTACGAGCAGTACTTC; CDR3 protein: CASSFGLAGETYEQYF
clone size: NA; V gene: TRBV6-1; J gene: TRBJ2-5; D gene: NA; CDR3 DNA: TGTGCCAGCACATTTTCACAGGGCCAAGAGACCCAGTACTTC; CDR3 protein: CASTFSQGQETQYF
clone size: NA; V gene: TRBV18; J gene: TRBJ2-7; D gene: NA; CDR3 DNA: TGTGCCAGCTCACCACCGGGGGTGTGGGACGAGCAGTACTTC; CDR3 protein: CASSPPGVWDEQYF